These T cell receptor beta chains were read from a single sample in a study of OX40 agonist ivuxolimab in advanced cancers. Measured with immunoSEQ multiplex PCR; TCRdb has only the in-frame clones, and not every one. The table includes about 77,000 clones, roughly 87% detected once. Sample: CD4+ or CD8+ T cells sorted from blood, taken in a trial of the OX40 agonist ivuxolimab. The receptors derive from an adult with an advanced solid tumor such as melanoma, head and neck, liver or kidney cancer. The CDR3 runs from the conserved cysteine through the conserved F or W. Each record gives: J gene, D gene, V gene, clone size, CDR3 DNA, CDR3 protein. The D gene is left open where the match is weak. Where a row states a size, it is once, few, many or the class of an expanded clone; other rows omit it.

>TRBJ1-2|TRBD1|TRBV27|.
TGTGCCAGCAAAGGGACAGGAAGATACTATGGCTACACCTTC
CASKGTGRYYGYTF
>TRBJ1-1|.|TRBV7-2|.
TGTGCCAGCAGCTTAGTTTGGGGGAACACTGAAGCTTTCTTT
CASSLVWGNTEAFF
>TRBJ2-5|.|TRBV7-2|.
TGTGCCAGCAGCCATTCCGGGGGCCAAGAGACCCAGTACTTC
CASSHSGGQETQYF
>TRBJ1-6|.|TRBV7-9|.
TGTGCCAGCACATTGAGTTCAAATTCACCCCTCCACTTT
CASTLSSNSPLHF
>TRBJ2-5|.|TRBV5-4|once
TGTGCCAGCAGCTTAGGGGGAAAAGAGACCCAGTACTTC
CASSLGGKETQYF
>TRBJ1-1|.|TRBV4-1|.
TGCGCCAGCAGCCAACTGGGACACCTGAACACTGAAGCTTTCTTT
CASSQLGHLNTEAFF
>TRBJ1-1|TRBD1|TRBV19|few
TGTGCCAGTAACACGACAGGGCGGCACACTGAAGCTTTCTTT
CASNTTGRHTEAFF
>TRBJ1-2|.|TRBV5-4|.
TGTGCCAGCAGCTTAGCAGGAGGGGGCTATGGCTACACCTTC
CASSLAGGGYGYTF
>TRBJ1-4|TRBD1|TRBV28|.
TGTGCCAGCAGTCTCCCGGGACAGGGGGCTGAAAAACTGTTTTTT
CASSLPGQGAEKLFF
>TRBJ1-1|.|TRBV7-2|.
TGTGCCAGCAGCTTAAACAACATGAACACTGAAGCTTTCTTT
CASSLNNMNTEAFF
>TRBJ2-7|.|TRBV5-1|.
TGCGCCAGCCAACAGGAAAGCTCCTACGAGCAGTACTTC
CASQQESSYEQYF
>TRBJ2-1|TRBD1|TRBV9|.
TGTGCCAGCAGCGTACAGGGACAGAGTAATGAGCAGTTCTTC
CASSVQGQSNEQFF
>TRBJ2-7|TRBD2|TRBV6-5|.
TGTGCCAGCAGCCGTGGACTAGCGGGTCGGGGCGAGCAGTACTTC
CASSRGLAGRGEQYF
>TRBJ1-1|.|TRBV27|.
TGTGCCAGCTTCAAGTCGATCTCTGACACTGAAGCTTTCTTT
CASFKSISDTEAFF
>TRBJ2-7|.|TRBV29-1|.
TGCAGCGTTGGTCATGGGGTAGTCTACGAGCAGTACTTC
CSVGHGVVYEQYF
>TRBJ2-7|.|TRBV28|.
TGTGCCAGCAGCGGGAGTCCCTACGAGCAGTACTTC
CASSGSPYEQYF
>TRBJ2-3|.|TRBV4-1|.
TGCGCCAGCAGCCGTAGCAGGGGAGGGGGCGAGGATACGCAGTATTTT
CASSRSRGGGEDTQYF
>TRBJ2-7|.|TRBV11-2|.
TGTGCCAGCAGCTTAGCGGGGACATTCCTCGGCGAGCAGTACTTC
CASSLAGTFLGEQYF
>TRBJ1-2|.|TRBV6-5|.
TGTGCCAGCAGTTCAGGCTACACTAACTATGGCTACACCTTC
CASSSGYTNYGYTF
>TRBJ1-1|.|TRBV5-4|.
TGTGCCAGCAGCTTGGACAGGACGAACACTGAAGCTTTCTTT
CASSLDRTNTEAFF